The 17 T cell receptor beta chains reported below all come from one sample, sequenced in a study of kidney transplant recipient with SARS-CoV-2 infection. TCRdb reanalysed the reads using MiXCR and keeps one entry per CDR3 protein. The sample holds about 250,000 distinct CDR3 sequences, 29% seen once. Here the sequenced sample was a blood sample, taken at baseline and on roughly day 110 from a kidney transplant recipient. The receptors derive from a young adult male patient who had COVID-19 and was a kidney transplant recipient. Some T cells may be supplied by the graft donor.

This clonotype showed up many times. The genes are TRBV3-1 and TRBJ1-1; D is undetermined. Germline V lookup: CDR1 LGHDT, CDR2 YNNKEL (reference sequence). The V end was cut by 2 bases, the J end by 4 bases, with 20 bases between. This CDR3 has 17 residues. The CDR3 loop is CASSQHFPISIRTEAFF. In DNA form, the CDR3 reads TGTGCCAGCAGCCAACATTTTCCCATTTCAATTCGCACTGAAGCTTTCTTT.

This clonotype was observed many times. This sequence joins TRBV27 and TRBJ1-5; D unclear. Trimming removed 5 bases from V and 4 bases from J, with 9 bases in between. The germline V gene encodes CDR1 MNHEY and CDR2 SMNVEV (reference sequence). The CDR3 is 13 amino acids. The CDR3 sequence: CASSISLNQPQHF. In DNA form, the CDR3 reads TGTGCCAGCAGTATCTCGCTGAATCAGCCCCAGCATTTT.

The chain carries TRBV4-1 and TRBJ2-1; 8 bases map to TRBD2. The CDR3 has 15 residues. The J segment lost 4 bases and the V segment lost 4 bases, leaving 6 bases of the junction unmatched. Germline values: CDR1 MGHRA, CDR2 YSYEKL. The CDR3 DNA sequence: TGCGCCAGCAGCCCACTGCCGGGAGGGTACAATGAGCAGTTCTTC. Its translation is CASSPLPGGYNEQFF.

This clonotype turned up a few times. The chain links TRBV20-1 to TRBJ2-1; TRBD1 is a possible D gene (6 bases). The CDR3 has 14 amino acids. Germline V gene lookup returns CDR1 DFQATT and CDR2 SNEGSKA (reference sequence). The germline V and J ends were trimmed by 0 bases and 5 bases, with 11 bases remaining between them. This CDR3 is CSARDGNRDNEQFF. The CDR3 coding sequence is TGCAGTGCTAGAGACGGAAACAGGGACAATGAGCAGTTCTTC.

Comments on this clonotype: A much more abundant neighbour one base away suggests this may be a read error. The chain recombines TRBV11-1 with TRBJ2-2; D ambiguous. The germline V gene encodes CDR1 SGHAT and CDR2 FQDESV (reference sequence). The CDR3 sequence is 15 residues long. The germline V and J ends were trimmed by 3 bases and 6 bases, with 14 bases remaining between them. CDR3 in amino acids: CASSFGWQDAGELFF. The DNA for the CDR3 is TGTGCCAGCAGCTTTGGGTGGCAGGACGCCGGGGAGCTGTTTTTT.

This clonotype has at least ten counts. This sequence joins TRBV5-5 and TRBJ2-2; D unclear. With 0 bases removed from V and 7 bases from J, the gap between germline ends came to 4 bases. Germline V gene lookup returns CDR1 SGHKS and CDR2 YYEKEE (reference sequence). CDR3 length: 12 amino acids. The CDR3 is CASSLVDGELFF. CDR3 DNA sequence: TGTGCCAGCAGCTTGGTAGACGGGGAGCTGTTTTTT.

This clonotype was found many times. The CDR3 DNA is TGTGCCAGCAGGTACAGGGGTTTAAAAGCTTTCTTT. This sequence encodes CASRYRGLKAFF. The chain carries TRBV28 and TRBJ1-1; 7 positions match TRBD1. Germline CDR1 is MDHEN and CDR2 is SYDVKM. The CDR3 contains 12 residues. The V segment lost 6 bases and the J segment 9 bases; nucleotides outside the gene matches: 7. Supplemented by reference TRBV28 and TRBJ1-1, the full variable domain reads DVKVTQSSRYLVKRTGEKVFLECVQDMDHENMFWYRQDPGLGLRLIYFSYDVKMKEKGDIPEGYSVSREKKERFSLILESASTNQTSMYLCASRYRGLKAFFGQGTRLTVV.

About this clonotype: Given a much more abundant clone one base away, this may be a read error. This CDR3 is CASGPWGGLETQYF. CDR3 nucleotides: TGCGCCAGCGGACCGTGGGGGGGGCTTGAGACCCAGTACTTC. The genes are TRBV5-1 and TRBJ2-5; D may be TRBD2 (7 bases). Germline V gives CDR1 SGHRS, CDR2 YFSETQ. The CDR3 extends over 14 amino acids. Deletions cut 7 bases from V and 5 bases from J, with 18 bases between.

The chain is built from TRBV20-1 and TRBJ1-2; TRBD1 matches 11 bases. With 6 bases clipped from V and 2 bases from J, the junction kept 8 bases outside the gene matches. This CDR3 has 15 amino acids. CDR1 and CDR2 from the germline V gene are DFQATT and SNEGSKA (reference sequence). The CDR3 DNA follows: TGCAGTGCCGTCGGACAGGGGGCGTCGAACTATGGCTACACCTTC. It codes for CSAVGQGASNYGYTF.

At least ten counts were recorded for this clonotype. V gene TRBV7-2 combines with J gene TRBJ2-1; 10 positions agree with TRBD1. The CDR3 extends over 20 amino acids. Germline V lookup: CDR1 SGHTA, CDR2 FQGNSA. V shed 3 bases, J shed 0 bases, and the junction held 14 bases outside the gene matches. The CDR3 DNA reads TGTGCCAGCAGCTTTTTCCCCTCCGGACAGGGGGATCGCTCCTACAATGAGCAGTTCTTC. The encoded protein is CASSFFPSGQGDRSYNEQFF.

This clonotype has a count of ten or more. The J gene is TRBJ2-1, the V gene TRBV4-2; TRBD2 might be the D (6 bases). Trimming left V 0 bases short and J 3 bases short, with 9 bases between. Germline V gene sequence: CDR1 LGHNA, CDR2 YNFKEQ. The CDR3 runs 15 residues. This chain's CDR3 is CASSQDEGGYNEQFF. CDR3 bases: TGTGCCAGCAGCCAAGATGAGGGAGGCTACAATGAGCAGTTCTTC.

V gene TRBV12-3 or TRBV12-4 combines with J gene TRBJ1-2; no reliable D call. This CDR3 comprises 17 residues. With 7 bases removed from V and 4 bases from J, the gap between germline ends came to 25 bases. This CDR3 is CASNAKSTAGKTYGYTF. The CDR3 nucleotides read TGTGCCAGCAATGCAAAGAGCACAGCAGGAAAGACCTATGGCTACACCTTC.

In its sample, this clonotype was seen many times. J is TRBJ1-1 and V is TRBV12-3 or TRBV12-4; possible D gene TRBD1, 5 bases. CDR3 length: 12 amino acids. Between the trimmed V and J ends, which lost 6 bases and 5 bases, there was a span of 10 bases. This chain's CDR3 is CASSFGGTEAFF. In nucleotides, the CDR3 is TGTGCCAGCAGCTTCGGGGGGACTGAAGCTTTCTTT.

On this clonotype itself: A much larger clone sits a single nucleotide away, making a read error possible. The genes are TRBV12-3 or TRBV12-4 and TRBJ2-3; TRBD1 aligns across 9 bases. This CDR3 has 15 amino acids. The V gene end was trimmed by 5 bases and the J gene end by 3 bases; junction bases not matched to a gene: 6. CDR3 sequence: CASSPRDRATDTQYF. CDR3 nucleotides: TGTGCCAGCAGTCCAAGGGACAGGGCGACAGATACGCAGTATTTT.

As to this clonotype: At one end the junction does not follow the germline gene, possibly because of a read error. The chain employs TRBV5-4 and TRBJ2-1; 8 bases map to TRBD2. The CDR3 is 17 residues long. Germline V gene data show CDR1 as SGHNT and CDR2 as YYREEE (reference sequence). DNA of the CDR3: TGTGCCAACAGCTTGGGCCCCCCAGCGGGAGCTAAGGGTGAGCAGTTCTTC. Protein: CANSLGPPAGAKGEQFF.

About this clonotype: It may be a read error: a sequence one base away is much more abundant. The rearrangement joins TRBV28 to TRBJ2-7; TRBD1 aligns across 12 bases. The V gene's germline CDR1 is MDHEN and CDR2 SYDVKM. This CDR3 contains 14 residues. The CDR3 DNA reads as TGTGCCAACAGTCAGGGACAGGGGGCGGAAAAGCAGTACTTC. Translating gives CANSQGQGAEKQYF.

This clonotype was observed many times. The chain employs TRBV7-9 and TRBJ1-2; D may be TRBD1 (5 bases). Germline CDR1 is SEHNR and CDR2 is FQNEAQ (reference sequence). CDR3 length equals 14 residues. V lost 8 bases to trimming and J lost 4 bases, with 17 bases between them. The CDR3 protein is CASRGVGESYGYTF. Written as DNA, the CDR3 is TGTGCCAGCCGAGGGGTTGGCGAATCCTATGGCTACACCTTC.